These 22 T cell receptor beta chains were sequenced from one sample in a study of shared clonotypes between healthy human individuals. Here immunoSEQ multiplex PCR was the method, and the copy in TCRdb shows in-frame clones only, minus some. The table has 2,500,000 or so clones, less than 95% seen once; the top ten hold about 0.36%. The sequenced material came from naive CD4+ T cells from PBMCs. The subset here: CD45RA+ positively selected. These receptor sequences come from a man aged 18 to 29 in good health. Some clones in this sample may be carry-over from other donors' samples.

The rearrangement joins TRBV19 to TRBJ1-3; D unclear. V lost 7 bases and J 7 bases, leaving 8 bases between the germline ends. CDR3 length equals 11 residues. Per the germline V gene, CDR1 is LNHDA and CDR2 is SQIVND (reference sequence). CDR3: CASMGRNTIYF. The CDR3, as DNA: TGTGCCAGTATGGGCAGGAACACCATATATTTT.

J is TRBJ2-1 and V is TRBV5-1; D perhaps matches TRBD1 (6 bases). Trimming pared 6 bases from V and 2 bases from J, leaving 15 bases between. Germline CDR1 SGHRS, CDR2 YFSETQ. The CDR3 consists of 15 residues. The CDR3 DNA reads TGCGCCAGCAACACAGGGCAGCGCACCTACAATGAGCAGTTCTTC. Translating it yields CASNTGQRTYNEQFF.

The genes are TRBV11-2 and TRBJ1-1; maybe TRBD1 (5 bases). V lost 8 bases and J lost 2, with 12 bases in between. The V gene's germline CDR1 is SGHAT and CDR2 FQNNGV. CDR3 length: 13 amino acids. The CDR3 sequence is CASGGGANTEAFF. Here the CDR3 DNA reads TGTGCCAGCGGGGGAGGGGCTAACACTGAAGCTTTCTTT.

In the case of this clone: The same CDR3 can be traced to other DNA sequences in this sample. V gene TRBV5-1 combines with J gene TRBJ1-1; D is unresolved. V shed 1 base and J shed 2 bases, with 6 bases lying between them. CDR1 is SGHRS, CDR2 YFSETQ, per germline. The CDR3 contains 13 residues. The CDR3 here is CASSLTGNTEAFF. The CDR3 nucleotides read TGCGCCAGCAGCTTGACGGGCAACACTGAAGCTTTCTTT.

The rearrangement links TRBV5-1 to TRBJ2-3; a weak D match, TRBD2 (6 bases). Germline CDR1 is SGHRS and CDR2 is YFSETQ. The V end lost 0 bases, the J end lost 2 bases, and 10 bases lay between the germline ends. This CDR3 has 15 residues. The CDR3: CASSLAWTTTDTQYF. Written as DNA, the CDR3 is TGCGCCAGCAGCTTGGCGTGGACTACCACAGATACGCAGTATTTT.

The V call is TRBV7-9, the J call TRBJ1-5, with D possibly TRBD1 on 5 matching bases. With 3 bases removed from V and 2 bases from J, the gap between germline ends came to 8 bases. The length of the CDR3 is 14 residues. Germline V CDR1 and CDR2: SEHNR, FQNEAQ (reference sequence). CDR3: CASSFGAGNQPQHF. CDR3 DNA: TGTGCCAGCAGCTTCGGGGCAGGCAATCAGCCCCAGCATTTT.

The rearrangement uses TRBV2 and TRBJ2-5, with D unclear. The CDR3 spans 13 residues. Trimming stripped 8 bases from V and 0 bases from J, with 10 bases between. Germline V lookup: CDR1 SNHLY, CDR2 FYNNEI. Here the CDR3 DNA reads TGTGCCAGCCAGCATCAGAACCAAGAGACCCAGTACTTC. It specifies CASQHQNQETQYF.

DNA for the CDR3: TGTGCCAGCAGTAGGGGTGGCTCCCTAGGAGGCAATGAGCAGTTCTTC. Amino acids: CASSRGGSLGGNEQFF. The chain couples TRBV5-6 to TRBJ2-1, with D possibly being TRBD1 or TRBD2 (5 bases each). The CDR3 totals 16 residues. Deletions cut 5 bases from V and 6 bases from J, with 21 bases between. Germline V gene lookup returns CDR1 SGHDT and CDR2 YYEEEE.

This CDR3 is CAISLDRAVDGYTF. The CDR3 bases are TGTGCCATCAGTTTAGACAGGGCGGTAGATGGCTACACCTTC. The chain combines TRBV10-3 with TRBJ1-2; TRBD1 matches 7 bases. The J segment lost 6 bases and the V segment lost 5 bases, leaving 9 bases of the junction unmatched. The CDR3 runs to 14 residues. Germline assignment: CDR1 ENHRY and CDR2 SYGVKD.

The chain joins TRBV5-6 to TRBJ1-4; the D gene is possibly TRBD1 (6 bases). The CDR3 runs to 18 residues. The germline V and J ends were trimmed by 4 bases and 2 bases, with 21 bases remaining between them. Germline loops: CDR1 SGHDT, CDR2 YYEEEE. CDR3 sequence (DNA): TGTGCCAGCAGCCCCCCAAGGGTCAGAGGGGGGACTAATGAAAAACTGTTTTTT. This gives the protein CASSPPRVRGGTNEKLFF. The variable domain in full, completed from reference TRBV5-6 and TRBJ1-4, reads DAGVTQSPTHLIKTRGQQVTLRCSPKSGHDTVSWYQQALGQGPQFIFQYYEEEERQRGNFPDRFSGHQFPNYSSELNVNALLLGDSALYLCASSPPRVRGGTNEKLFFGSGTQLSVL.

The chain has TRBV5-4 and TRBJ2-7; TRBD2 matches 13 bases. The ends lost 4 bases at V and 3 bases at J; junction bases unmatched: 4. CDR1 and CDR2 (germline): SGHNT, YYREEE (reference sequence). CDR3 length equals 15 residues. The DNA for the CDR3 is TGTGCCAGCAGCACGGGACTAGCGGGAATCTACGAGCAGTACTTC. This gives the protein CASSTGLAGIYEQYF.

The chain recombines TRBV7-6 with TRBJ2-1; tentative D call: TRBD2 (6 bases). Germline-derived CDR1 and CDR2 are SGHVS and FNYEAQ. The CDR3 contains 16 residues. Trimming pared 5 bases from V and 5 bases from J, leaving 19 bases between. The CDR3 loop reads CASSLMWRGTHNEQFF. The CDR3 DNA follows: TGTGCCAGCAGCCTGATGTGGCGGGGCACCCACAATGAGCAGTTCTTC.

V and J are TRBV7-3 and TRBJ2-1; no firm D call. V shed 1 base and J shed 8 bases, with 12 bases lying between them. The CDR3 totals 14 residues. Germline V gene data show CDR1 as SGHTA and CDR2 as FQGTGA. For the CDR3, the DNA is TGTGCCAGCAGCTTAATTGGGCAGGTACATGAGCAGTTCTTC. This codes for CASSLIGQVHEQFF.

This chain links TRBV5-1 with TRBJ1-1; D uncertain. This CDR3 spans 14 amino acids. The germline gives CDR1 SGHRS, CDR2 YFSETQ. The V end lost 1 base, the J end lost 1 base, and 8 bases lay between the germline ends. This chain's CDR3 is CASSLLKENTEAFF. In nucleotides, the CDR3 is TGCGCCAGCAGCTTGCTGAAGGAGAACACTGAAGCTTTCTTT. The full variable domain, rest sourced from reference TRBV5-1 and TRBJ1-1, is KAGVTQTPRYLIKTRGQQVTLSCSPISGHRSVSWYQQTPGQGLQFLFEYFSETQRNKGNFPGRFSGRQFSNSRSEMNVSTLELGDSALYLCASSLLKENTEAFFGQGTRLTVV.

CDR3 nucleotides: TGTGCCAGCAGCCCGCCAACAGGGGTTGCGGGAGGGCCCTATGAGCAGTTCTTC. It codes for CASSPPTGVAGGPYEQFF. The rearrangement links TRBV7-9 to TRBJ2-1; 9 nucleotides agree with TRBD2. This CDR3 comprises 18 residues. Trimming cost V 5 bases and J 8 bases; bases outside gene matches: 19. CDR1 is SEHNR and CDR2 is FQNEAQ in the germline V gene (reference sequence).

This CDR3 reads CASSLSGGIYNEQFF. CDR3 DNA: TGTGCCAGCAGTTTATCGGGAGGGATCTACAATGAGCAGTTCTTC. This chain links TRBV28 with TRBJ2-1, with 8 bases matching TRBD2. The V gene end was trimmed by 1 base and the J gene end by 3 bases; junction bases not matched to a gene: 2. Germline lookup yields CDR1 MDHEN and CDR2 SYDVKM. The CDR3 covers 15 residues.

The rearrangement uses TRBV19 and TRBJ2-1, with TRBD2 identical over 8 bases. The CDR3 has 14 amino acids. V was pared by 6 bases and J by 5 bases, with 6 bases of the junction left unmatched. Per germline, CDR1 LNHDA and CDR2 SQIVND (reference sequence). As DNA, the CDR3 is TGTGCCAGTAGAGTAGCGGGACTAAACAATGAGCAGTTCTTC. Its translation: CASRVAGLNNEQFF.

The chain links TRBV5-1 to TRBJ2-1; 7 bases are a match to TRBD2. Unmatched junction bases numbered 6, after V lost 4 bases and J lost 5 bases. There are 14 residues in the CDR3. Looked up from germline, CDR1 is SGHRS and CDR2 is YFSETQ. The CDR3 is CASSIRTSDNEQFF. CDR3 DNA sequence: TGCGCCAGCAGCATACGGACTAGTGACAATGAGCAGTTCTTC.

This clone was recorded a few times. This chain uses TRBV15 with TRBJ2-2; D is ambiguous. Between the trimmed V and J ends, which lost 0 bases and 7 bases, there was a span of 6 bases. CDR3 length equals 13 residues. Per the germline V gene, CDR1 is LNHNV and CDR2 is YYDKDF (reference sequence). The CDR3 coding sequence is TGTGCCACCAGCAGAGAAGGCCACGGGGAGCTGTTTTTT. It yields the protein CATSREGHGELFF.

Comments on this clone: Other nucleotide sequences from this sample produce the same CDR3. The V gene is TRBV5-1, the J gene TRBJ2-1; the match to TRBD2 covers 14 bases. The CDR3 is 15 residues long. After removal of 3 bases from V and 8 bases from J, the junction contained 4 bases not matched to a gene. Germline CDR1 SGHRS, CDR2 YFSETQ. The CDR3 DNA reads TGCGCCAGCAGCTCGGGACTAGCGGGAGTCTATGAGCAGTTCTTC. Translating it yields CASSSGLAGVYEQFF. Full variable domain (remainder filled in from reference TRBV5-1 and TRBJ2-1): KAGVTQTPRYLIKTRGQQVTLSCSPISGHRSVSWYQQTPGQGLQFLFEYFSETQRNKGNFPGRFSGRQFSNSRSEMNVSTLELGDSALYLCASSSGLAGVYEQFFGPGTRLTVL.

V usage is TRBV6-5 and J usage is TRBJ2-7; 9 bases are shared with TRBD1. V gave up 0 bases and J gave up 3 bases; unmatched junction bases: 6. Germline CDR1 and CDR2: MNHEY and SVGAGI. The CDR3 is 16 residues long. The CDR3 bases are TGTGCCAGCAGTTACTCGAGACAGGGGGACGTCTACGAGCAGTACTTC. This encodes CASSYSRQGDVYEQYF.

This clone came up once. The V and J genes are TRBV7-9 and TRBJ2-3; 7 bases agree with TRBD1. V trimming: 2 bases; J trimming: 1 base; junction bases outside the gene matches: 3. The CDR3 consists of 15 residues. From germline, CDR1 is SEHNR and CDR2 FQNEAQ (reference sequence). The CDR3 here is CASSLQGDRTDTQYF. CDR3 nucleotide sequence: TGTGCCAGCAGCTTACAGGGGGACCGCACAGATACGCAGTATTTT.